This T cell receptor (beta chain) was observed in a study of blood T cell repertoires in COVID-19. Whole-study context: Acute and convalescent COVID-19 samples came from the United States, Italy and Spain.

The method was immunoSEQ multiplex PCR; TCRdb's version includes in-frame clones alone and lacks a portion of them. The top ten hold 5% to 8.5% of the sample, which has 350,000 or so clones, nearly 90% seen once. V lost 4 bases to trimming and J lost 0 bases; unmatched junction nucleotides: 6. Germline V CDR1 and CDR2: SGHDT, YYEEEE. CDR3 size: 16 residues. The clonotype comes from a man younger than 30 with active or convalescent COVID-19. The chain links TRBV5-6 to TRBJ1-1, with 10 bases fitting TRBD1. Sample: peripheral blood. CDR3 bases: TGTGCCAGCAGCGCATGGACAGGGGGAGTGAACACTGAAGCTTTCTTT. It is translated as CASSAWTGGVNTEAFF.